The 27 T cell receptor beta chains in this list originate from one sample, sequenced in a study of radiotherapy plus CTLA-4 blockade in lung cancer. Only in-frame clones appear in the TCRdb table, and some are missing; sequencing was by immunoSEQ multiplex PCR. Here the sample spans roughly 30,000 clones, roughly 79% being singletons. Specimen: peripheral blood, collected from a patient treated with radiotherapy plus ipilimumab. Receptor source: a human donor with non-small cell lung cancer that progressed on radiotherapy plus ipilimumab.

This chain links TRBV7-6 with TRBJ2-7; 9 nucleotides line up with TRBD1. V was pared by 5 bases and J by 6 bases, with 5 bases of the junction left unmatched. Germline lookup yields CDR1 SGHVS and CDR2 FNYEAQ. The CDR3 sequence is 13 residues long. This CDR3 reads CASSTGTGTEQYF. The CDR3 bases are TGTGCCAGCAGCACAGGGACAGGGACCGAGCAGTACTTC.

V gene TRBV27 combines with J gene TRBJ1-2; TRBD1 agrees at 9 bases. Germline CDR1 MNHEY, CDR2 SMNVEV (reference sequence). Trimming cost V 5 bases and J 4 bases; bases outside gene matches: 8. The CDR3 length is 15 residues. Written as DNA, the CDR3 is TGTGCCAGCAGTCCCACGACAGGGGGTGGCTATGGCTACACCTTC. Amino acid sequence: CASSPTTGGGYGYTF.

The J gene is TRBJ2-7, the V gene TRBV20-1; 8 nucleotides agree with TRBD1. Trimming removed 6 bases from V and 6 bases from J; junction bases left unmatched: 4. The CDR3 runs to 11 residues. CDR1 and CDR2 (germline): DFQATT, SNEGSKA (reference sequence). In DNA, the CDR3 is TGCAGTGCAGGGACAGGCGTCGAGCAGTACTTC. The encoded protein is CSAGTGVEQYF.

This clone was picked up one time. V gene TRBV2 combines with J gene TRBJ2-7, with TRBD2 as a possible D gene (7 bases). Germline V gene sequence: CDR1 SNHLY, CDR2 FYNNEI. The V gene lost 10 bases and the J gene lost 2 bases, with 18 bases spanning the gap. The CDR3 length is 14 residues. CDR3 sequence (DNA): TGTGCCACCGGAGGGGGGGAGGCAACCTACGAGCAGTACTTC. This translates into CATGGGEATYEQYF. The variable domain in full, with the rest retrieved from reference TRBV2 and TRBJ2-7, is EPEVTQTPSHQVTQMGQEVILRCVPISNHLYFYWYRQILGQKVEFLVSFYNNEISEKSEIFDDQFSVERPDGSNFTLKIRSTKLEDSAMYFCATGGGEATYEQYFGPGTRLTVT.

In this sample, this clone turned up once. The chain joins TRBV4-3 to TRBJ1-1, with D possibly being TRBD1 (6 bases). Germline CDR1 is LGHNA and CDR2 is YSLEER. The CDR3 consists of 14 residues. The ends were cut back, 4 bases at V and 7 bases at J, with 16 bases in the middle. The CDR3 DNA is TGCGCCAGCAGCCTAATGTCTGGGGGCGGTGAAGCTTTCTTT. It codes for CASSLMSGGGEAFF.

The V gene is TRBV27, the J gene TRBJ2-1; D is unresolved. CDR3 length equals 13 residues. Germline-derived CDR1 and CDR2 are MNHEY and SMNVEV (reference sequence). The V and J ends lost 5 bases and 0 bases respectively, with 5 bases between them. The chain's CDR3 is CASSLSSYNEQFF. The CDR3 DNA sequence: TGTGCCAGCAGTCTAAGCTCCTACAATGAGCAGTTCTTC.

This clone came up a few times. The chain recombines TRBV11-2 with TRBJ2-2; perhaps TRBD1 as D (5 bases). The CDR3 is 17 amino acids. CDR1 and CDR2 from the germline V gene are SGHAT and FQNNGV. Trimming took 0 bases from V and 3 from J, leaving 14 bases between them. The CDR3 spells CASSLDRGRMDTGELFF. In nucleotides, the CDR3 is TGTGCCAGCAGCTTAGATAGGGGCAGAATGGACACCGGGGAGCTGTTTTTT.

The rearrangement uses TRBV11-2 and TRBJ2-3; D not certain. V lost 0 bases to trimming and J lost 6 bases, with 4 bases between them. Germline CDR1 reads SGHAT; CDR2 reads FQNNGV. The CDR3 is 12 residues long. CDR3 sequence (DNA): TGTGCCAGCAGCTTAGAGAGGGATACGCAGTATTTT. This encodes CASSLERDTQYF.

V gene TRBV10-3 combines with J gene TRBJ2-2; TRBD1 aligns across 8 bases. Per germline, CDR1 ENHRY and CDR2 SYGVKD. The CDR3 length is 17 residues. The V gene end was trimmed by 4 bases and the J gene end by 4 bases; junction bases not matched to a gene: 11. CDR3 loop: CAISANTGQGSTGELFF. CDR3 in DNA: TGTGCCATCAGTGCTAACACCGGACAGGGAAGCACCGGGGAGCTGTTTTTT.

V usage is TRBV11-2 and J usage is TRBJ2-7, with 8 bases fitting TRBD2. Looked up from germline, CDR1 is SGHAT and CDR2 is FQNNGV. The CDR3 totals 15 residues. Trimming cost V 5 bases and J 1 base; bases outside gene matches: 7. CDR3 residues: CASSQREWVSYEQYF. CDR3 in DNA: TGTGCCAGCAGCCAGCGGGAGTGGGTTTCCTACGAGCAGTACTTC.

This clone has only a few counts. The V and J genes are TRBV29-1 and TRBJ2-3; 9 nucleotides line up with TRBD2. With V trimmed by 2 bases and J by 6 bases, 18 bases remained unmatched. Germline CDR1 reads SQVTM; CDR2 reads ANQGSEA. The CDR3 consists of 18 residues. CDR3 residues: CSVEMGQGREGQADTQYF. The CDR3 region has the DNA TGCAGCGTTGAAATGGGTCAGGGGCGGGAGGGCCAAGCCGATACGCAGTATTTT.

This clone is a singleton in its sample. The rearrangement links TRBV6-5 to TRBJ1-5; D is unresolved. Trimming removed 6 bases from V and 5 bases from J, with 17 bases in between. The CDR3 totals 15 residues. Germline assignment: CDR1 MNHEY and CDR2 SVGAGI. CDR3 nucleotides: TGTGCCAGCAGCCTCACCGCAGGCGGGTATCAGCCCCAGCATTTT. Its translation: CASSLTAGGYQPQHF.

V and J are TRBV27 and TRBJ2-7; 10 bases match TRBD1. The CDR3 length is 15 residues. V trimming: 2 bases; J trimming: 3 bases; junction bases outside the gene matches: 4. The germline V gene encodes CDR1 MNHEY and CDR2 SMNVEV (reference sequence). This CDR3 is CASSLGTGEGYEQYF. In DNA form, the CDR3 reads TGTGCCAGCAGTTTAGGGACAGGGGAGGGCTACGAGCAGTACTTC.

The gene calls are TRBV2 and TRBJ2-7, with a weak D call TRBD1 (6 bases). CDR3 length: 15 amino acids. Germline CDR1 is SNHLY and CDR2 is FYNNEI. Trimming took 2 bases from V and 2 from J, leaving 13 bases between them. CDR3 residues: CASSEHSGATYEQYF. Here the CDR3 DNA reads TGTGCCAGCAGTGAACATTCAGGGGCGACCTACGAGCAGTACTTC.

This chain uses TRBV19 with TRBJ2-1; TRBD2 might be the D (5 bases). Trimming left V 8 bases short and J 1 base short, with 12 bases between. The CDR3 loop spans 14 amino acids. The germline gives CDR1 LNHDA, CDR2 SQIVND (reference sequence). In nucleotides, the CDR3 is TGTGCCAGTGGGCTCACGGGATCCTACAATGAGCAGTTCTTC. It translates to CASGLTGSYNEQFF. Drawing the rest from reference TRBV19 and TRBJ2-1, the complete variable domain is DGGITQSPKYLFRKEGQNVTLSCEQNLNHDAMYWYRQDPGQGLRLIYYSQIVNDFQKGDIAEGYSVSREKKESFPLTVTSAQKNPTAFYLCASGLTGSYNEQFFGPGTRLTVL.

This chain joins TRBV4-2 and TRBJ2-7; 9 bases are a match to TRBD2. From germline, CDR1 is LGHNA and CDR2 YNFKEQ. Trimming cost V 1 base and J 5 bases; bases outside gene matches: 3. CDR3 length: 14 amino acids. CDR3: CASSQVGTSNEQYF. DNA for the CDR3: TGTGCCAGCAGCCAAGTGGGGACTAGCAACGAGCAGTACTTC.

CDR3 region: CASSLADDSYNEQFF. The CDR3, as DNA: TGTGCCAGTAGTCTAGCGGACGACTCCTACAATGAGCAGTTCTTC. The chain couples TRBV19 to TRBJ2-1; 7 bases are a match to TRBD2. V was clipped by 5 bases and J by 0 bases; unmatched bases: 4. The germline V gene encodes CDR1 LNHDA and CDR2 SQIVND (reference sequence). This CDR3 has 15 residues.

This chain links TRBV4-3 with TRBJ2-1; 7 positions agree with TRBD1. CDR1 is LGHNA, CDR2 YSLEER, per germline. The junction had 3 bases not matched to a gene; V was cut back by 0 bases and J by 10 bases. The CDR3 covers 13 residues. DNA of the CDR3: TGCGCCAGCAGCCAAGAGGGACAGCAGGAGCAGTTCTTC. As protein: CASSQEGQQEQFF.

The rearrangement uses TRBV25-1 and TRBJ2-3; 9 nucleotides line up with TRBD2. V was clipped by 4 bases and J by 8 bases; unmatched bases: 7. The CDR3 sequence is 14 residues long. Germline CDR1 MGHDK, CDR2 SYGVNS. This CDR3 is CASSVGTSLGTQYF. Written as DNA, the CDR3 is TGTGCCAGCAGTGTAGGGACTAGCTTAGGTACGCAGTATTTT.

The CDR3 DNA sequence: TGCAGCGCCTGGGGCGACAGGGTGGGGGACAATGAGCAGTTCTTC. It specifies CSAWGDRVGDNEQFF. The chain joins TRBV29-1 to TRBJ2-1; 7 bases fit TRBD1. The J segment lost 5 bases and the V segment lost 7 bases, leaving 14 bases of the junction unmatched. The length of the CDR3 is 15 residues. In germline, CDR1 is SQVTM, CDR2 ANQGSEA.

CDR3 loop: CASSFAGSVGELFF. In nucleotides, the CDR3 is TGCGCCAGCAGCTTCGCAGGGTCCGTCGGGGAGCTGTTTTTT. The chain joins TRBV5-1 to TRBJ2-2; weak D call: TRBD1 (5 bases). CDR1 SGHRS and CDR2 YFSETQ come from the germline V gene. The CDR3 extends over 14 amino acids. V was pared by 2 bases and J by 7 bases, with 12 bases between.

The V call is TRBV7-9, the J call TRBJ1-1, with a tentative D call TRBD1 (6 bases). The germline V gene has CDR1 SEHNR and CDR2 FQNEAQ (reference sequence). With 1 base removed from V and 0 bases from J, the gap between germline ends came to 18 bases. This CDR3 has 18 amino acids. The CDR3 is CASSLGAGVNLMNTEAFF. The CDR3 DNA sequence: TGTGCCAGCAGCTTAGGCGCAGGGGTCAACTTAATGAACACTGAAGCTTTCTTT.

This clone was detected only once. The chain is built from TRBV4-1 and TRBJ2-2; unclear D gene. The CDR3 contains 16 residues. Trimming stripped 2 bases from V and 2 bases from J, with 12 bases between. CDR1 is MGHRA, CDR2 YSYEKL, per germline. DNA of the CDR3: TGCGCCAGCAGCCAACCTCCAAACTACAACACCGGGGAGCTGTTTTTT. Protein: CASSQPPNYNTGELFF.

The chain couples TRBV6-5 to TRBJ2-6, with D maybe TRBD1 (6 bases). V gave up 6 bases and J gave up 1 base, with 10 bases separating them. The CDR3 extends over 15 amino acids. Germline CDR1 is MNHEY and CDR2 is SVGAGI. In nucleotides, the CDR3 is TGTGCCAGCAGACTTACAGGGTCTGGGGCCAACGTCCTGACTTTC. The encoded protein is CASRLTGSGANVLTF.

The CDR3 spells CASSDYDRTSTNEKLFF. For the CDR3, the DNA is TGTGCCAGCAGCGATTACGACAGGACTTCAACTAATGAAAAACTGTTTTTT. The chain joins TRBV5-5 to TRBJ1-4; D perhaps matches TRBD1 (6 bases). CDR1 and CDR2 (germline): SGHKS, YYEKEE (reference sequence). The CDR3 extends over 17 amino acids. The germline V and J ends were trimmed by 4 bases and 0 bases, with 16 bases remaining between them.

DNA for the CDR3: TGTGCCAGCAGCCAATCGATACCAGGCCCCAATGAGCAGTTCTTC. This translates into CASSQSIPGPNEQFF. The chain carries TRBV16 and TRBJ2-1; the D is unclear. The germline V gene encodes CDR1 KGHSY and CDR2 FQNENV. CDR3 length: 15 residues. Trimming cost V 0 bases and J 6 bases, with 12 bases left between them.

The CDR3 protein is CAVEGQSTGELFF. CDR3 in DNA: TGTGCCGTGGAGGGCCAGAGCACCGGGGAGCTGTTTTTT. The rearrangement joins TRBV28 to TRBJ2-2; the D gene is possibly TRBD2 (6 bases). The CDR3 is 13 residues long. The germline V and J ends were trimmed by 11 bases and 4 bases, with 14 bases remaining between them. Per the germline V gene, CDR1 is MDHEN and CDR2 is SYDVKM.